The 15 T cell receptor beta chains given below trace back to one sample, sequenced in a study of T cells in Graves' hyperthyroidism and ophthalmopathy. RNA transcripts provided the source from which TCR beta CDR3 regions were amplified. In the first-round RT-PCR of the TCR CDR3, the HTBI primer set was used. TCRdb used MiXCR to reprocess the multiplex PCR reads, holding one entry per CDR3 protein. The data contain about 620,000 distinct CDR3 sequences, about 16% of them singletons. Sample: blood. The receptors here all came from a woman in her 30s with Graves' hyperthyroidism.

This clonotype was picked up a small number of times. The chain recombines TRBV3-1 with TRBJ1-4; 8 bases align to TRBD1. The trim removed 4 bases at V and 7 bases at J, leaving 2 bases unmatched. This CDR3 is built from 13 residues. CDR1 is LGHDT, CDR2 YNNKEL, per germline (reference sequence). The CDR3, as DNA: TGTGCCAGCAGCCTCGGGACAGGTGAAAAACTGTTTTTT. This sequence encodes CASSLGTGEKLFF.

To note about this clonotype: Since the CDR3 does not end with the conserved phenylalanine or tryptophan, this likely comes from a read error. The chain combines TRBV7-6 with TRBJ2-7; D gene ambiguous. This CDR3 has 16 amino acids. Trimming took 5 bases from V and 0 from J, leaving 17 bases between them. Germline-derived CDR1 and CDR2 are SGHVS and FNYEAQ. The DNA for the CDR3 is TGTGCCAGCAGCGGGTATAGGACCCTATCCTCCTACGAGCAGTACCTC. It encodes CASSGYRTLSSYEQYL.

This clonotype was recorded once. This rearrangement joins TRBV14 to TRBJ2-7; a possible D gene is TRBD1 (5 bases). V was clipped by 3 bases and J by 3 bases, with 27 bases between them. From germline, CDR1 is SGHDN and CDR2 FVKESK. The length of the CDR3 is 19 residues. CDR3 DNA: TGTGCCAGCAGCCAGACTTATAGGGGTAGCCAGCGCCCGATCTACGAGCAGTACTTC. It specifies CASSQTYRGSQRPIYEQYF.

The sample holds a few counts of this clonotype. The chain employs TRBV28 and TRBJ1-5; D remains unclear. The CDR3 has 16 residues. Trimming cost V 3 bases and J 2 bases, with 14 bases left between them. CDR1 MDHEN and CDR2 SYDVKM come from the germline V gene. The CDR3 sequence is CASSLSGRAGNQPQHF. DNA for the CDR3: TGTGCCAGCAGTTTGTCAGGTAGAGCAGGCAATCAGCCCCAGCATTTT.

This clonotype was recorded a few times. The chain carries TRBV7-2 and TRBJ2-5; TRBD2 agrees at 9 bases. The CDR3 has 17 amino acids. The trim removed 5 bases at V and 7 bases at J, leaving 17 bases unmatched. Germline lookup yields CDR1 SGHTA and CDR2 FQGNSA. The CDR3 bases are TGTGCCAGCAGCCCCTCCCAGGGACTAGCATCAAGTGTGACCCAGTACTTC. Translation: CASSPSQGLASSVTQYF.

Ten or more counts support this clonotype. The genes are TRBV20-1 and TRBJ2-7; weak D call: TRBD2 (6 bases). V lost 5 bases to trimming and J lost 0 bases, with 20 bases between them. There are 16 residues in the CDR3. The germline gives CDR1 DFQATT, CDR2 SNEGSKA (reference sequence). The CDR3, as DNA: TGCAGTGCTCTCGATAGGGGTCTAGCGATCTCCTACGAGCAGTACTTC. This translates into CSALDRGLAISYEQYF.

This clonotype was seen ten or more times. This chain joins TRBV30 and TRBJ1-2, with D maybe TRBD1 (6 bases). Deletions cut 3 bases from V and 10 bases from J, with 24 bases between. The CDR3 sequence is 15 residues long. CDR1 is GTSNPN and CDR2 is SVGIG in the germline V gene (reference sequence). The CDR3 coding sequence is TGTGCCTGGAGACCCTGGACAGAAGCCCATCCTTACTACACCTTC. Protein: CAWRPWTEAHPYYTF. The full variable domain, rest sourced from reference TRBV30 and TRBJ1-2, is SQTIHQWPATLVQPVGSPLSLECTVEGTSNPNLYWYRQAAGRGLQLLFYSVGIGQISSEVPQNLSASRPQDRQFILSSKKLLLSDSGFYLCAWRPWTEAHPYYTFGSGTRLTVV.

This clonotype showed up just a few times. This rearrangement joins TRBV5-6 to TRBJ1-6; TRBD1 aligns across 8 bases. Germline CDR1 SGHDT, CDR2 YYEEEE. This CDR3 has 16 amino acids. V dropped 3 bases and J dropped 6; count of bases not matched to a gene: 8. CDR3 coding DNA: TGTGCCAGCAGCTCCCGGACAGGGTCCGGTAATTCACCCCTCCACTTT. Its protein product is CASSSRTGSGNSPLHF.

Here the CDR3 reads CASSETSGAYNEQFF. CDR3 nucleotides: TGCGCCAGCAGTGAGACTAGCGGGGCCTACAATGAGCAGTTCTTC. The rearrangement joins TRBV10-1 to TRBJ2-1; 10 bases align to TRBD2. The CDR3 loop spans 15 amino acids. Trimming took 2 bases from V and 2 from J; bases not matched to a gene: 0. Germline values: CDR1 WNHNN, CDR2 SYGVQD (reference sequence).

This chain uses TRBV10-3 with TRBJ2-7, with D uncertain. This CDR3 is 12 amino acids long. In germline, CDR1 is ENHRY, CDR2 SYGVKD. V lost 8 bases and J 2 bases, leaving 10 bases between the germline ends. CDR3 protein: CAIATTAYEQYF. Written as DNA, the CDR3 is TGTGCCATCGCCACAACAGCCTACGAGCAGTACTTC.

This clonotype was picked up many times. The rearrangement uses TRBV12-3 or TRBV12-4 and TRBJ1-5; D remains unclear. The CDR3 is 11 residues long. V was clipped by 7 bases and J by 3 bases, with 4 bases between them. Here the CDR3 DNA reads TGTGCCAGCACCCTCAATCAGCCCCAGCATTTT. Its translation: CASTLNQPQHF.

There are many counts of this clonotype. J is TRBJ2-3 and V is TRBV3-1, with 7 bases fitting TRBD1. Germline V gene sequence: CDR1 LGHDT, CDR2 YNNKEL (reference sequence). J lost 5 bases, V lost 2 bases, and 10 bases had no gene match. This CDR3 has 16 amino acids. The CDR3 loop reads CASSQIQTGDKDTQYF. The CDR3 region has the DNA TGTGCCAGCAGCCAAATACAAACAGGGGATAAAGATACGCAGTATTTT.

This clonotype was seen only a few times. This chain links TRBV4-1 with TRBJ2-7, with D hard to call. Germline-derived CDR1 and CDR2 are MGHRA and YSYEKL. The CDR3 covers 15 residues. With 2 bases removed from V and 4 bases from J, the gap between germline ends came to 15 bases. The CDR3 sequence is CASSQFERASYEQYF. CDR3 DNA: TGCGCCAGCAGCCAATTTGAGAGAGCATCGTACGAGCAGTACTTC.

This clonotype came up many times. The J gene is TRBJ1-1, the V gene TRBV28; 9 nucleotides agree with TRBD1. V dropped 6 bases and J dropped 4; count of bases not matched to a gene: 12. The V gene's germline CDR1 is MDHEN and CDR2 SYDVKM. This CDR3 comprises 16 residues. The CDR3 nucleotides are TGTGCCAGCAGCCGATCCTGGGGACAGGGTCGCACTGAAGCTTTCTTT. Its translation: CASSRSWGQGRTEAFF.

This clonotype was counted at least ten times. This CDR3 reads CASSEWQGYGYTF. CDR3 DNA sequence: TGTGCCAGCAGTGAATGGCAGGGCTATGGCTACACCTTC. The chain carries TRBV2 and TRBJ1-2; weak D call: TRBD1 (5 bases). V was trimmed by 2 bases and J by 4 bases, leaving 8 bases between them. This CDR3 comprises 13 residues. Germline V gene sequence: CDR1 SNHLY, CDR2 FYNNEI.